Listed below are T cell receptor beta chains from one sample, sequenced in a study of blood T cell repertoires in COVID-19. Clones were sequenced by immunoSEQ multiplex PCR, and TCRdb holds only the in-frame ones, with some missing. This sample has approximately 180,000 clones, with roughly 87% found just once. The sequenced material came from peripheral blood. These receptors all come from a woman between 70 and 85 years old with acute or convalescent COVID-19. The CDR3 runs from the conserved cysteine through the conserved F or W. The D gene is left open where the match is weak. Size tells how often a clone was seen (once, few, many) or the class of an expanded clone, and some rows leave it out.

abundance: .
d_gene: TRBD2
j_gene: TRBJ2-7
v_gene: TRBV15
CDR3aa: CATNPGGSSYEQYF
CDR3nt: TGTGCCACCAATCCGGGAGGGAGCTCCTACGAGCAGTACTTC

abundance: once
d_gene: .
j_gene: TRBJ1-1
v_gene: TRBV4-3
CDR3aa: CASSQDVGSFLNTEAFF
CDR3nt: TGCGCCAGCAGCCAAGATGTAGGGAGTTTCCTGAACACTGAAGCTTTCTTT

abundance: .
d_gene: .
j_gene: TRBJ2-1
v_gene: TRBV6-4
CDR3aa: CASSTGGGGTGTYEQFF
CDR3nt: TGTGCCAGCAGTACCGGAGGGGGGGGAACAGGCACTTATGAGCAGTTCTTC

abundance: .
d_gene: .
j_gene: TRBJ1-6
v_gene: TRBV23-1
CDR3aa: CASSQSLDRTYNSPLHF
CDR3nt: TGCGCCAGCAGTCAATCTCTAGACAGGACCTATAATTCACCCCTCCACTTT

abundance: .
d_gene: .
j_gene: TRBJ1-2
v_gene: TRBV30
CDR3aa: CAWSVRVQRINGYTF
CDR3nt: TGTGCCTGGAGTGTACGAGTACAGCGGATTAATGGCTACACCTTC

abundance: .
d_gene: TRBD1
j_gene: TRBJ1-1
v_gene: TRBV11-3
CDR3aa: CASSKWTGDTEAFF
CDR3nt: TGTGCCAGCAGCAAATGGACAGGGGACACTGAAGCTTTCTTT

abundance: .
d_gene: TRBD1
j_gene: TRBJ1-5
v_gene: TRBV6-5
CDR3aa: CASSYGTGNQPQHF
CDR3nt: TGTGCCAGCAGTTACGGGACAGGCAATCAGCCCCAGCATTTT

abundance: once
d_gene: .
j_gene: TRBJ2-3
v_gene: TRBV5-4
CDR3aa: CASSFPGLAKDTQYF
CDR3nt: TGTGCCAGCAGCTTCCCGGGGCTAGCGAAAGATACGCAGTATTTT

abundance: .
d_gene: .
j_gene: TRBJ2-2
v_gene: TRBV4-3
CDR3aa: CASSQGGGANTGELFF
CDR3nt: TGCGCCAGCAGCCAAGGGGGGGGCGCGAACACCGGGGAGCTGTTTTTT

abundance: .
d_gene: TRBD1
j_gene: TRBJ1-5
v_gene: TRBV5-5
CDR3aa: CASSLGGQSNQPQHF
CDR3nt: TGTGCCAGCAGCTTGGGGGGACAGAGCAATCAGCCCCAGCATTTT

abundance: .
d_gene: .
j_gene: TRBJ2-3
v_gene: TRBV28
CDR3aa: CASSLLTFRTVVDTQYF
CDR3nt: TGTGCCAGCAGTTTACTCACCTTTAGGACAGTAGTAGATACGCAGTATTTT

abundance: once
d_gene: TRBD2
j_gene: TRBJ2-7
v_gene: TRBV27
CDR3aa: CASSRPGGATYEQYF
CDR3nt: TGTGCCAGCAGCCGCCCGGGGGGGGCCACCTACGAGCAGTACTTC

abundance: few
d_gene: TRBD1
j_gene: TRBJ2-2
v_gene: TRBV27
CDR3aa: CASSSYPTGVNTGELFF
CDR3nt: TGTGCCAGCAGTTCTTATCCGACAGGGGTGAACACCGGGGAGCTGTTTTTT

abundance: .
d_gene: TRBD2
j_gene: TRBJ2-2
v_gene: TRBV6-5
CDR3aa: CASSYVRGGTGELFF
CDR3nt: TGTGCCAGCAGTTACGTAAGGGGAGGGACCGGGGAGCTGTTTTTT

abundance: .
d_gene: TRBD2
j_gene: TRBJ2-5
v_gene: TRBV2
CDR3aa: CASTLGLAGIETQYF
CDR3nt: TGTGCCAGCACACTGGGACTAGCGGGGATCGAGACCCAGTACTTC

abundance: .
d_gene: .
j_gene: TRBJ2-7
v_gene: TRBV7-2
CDR3aa: CASSLGHSPAYEQYF
CDR3nt: TGTGCCAGCAGCTTAGGCCATTCCCCAGCCTACGAGCAGTACTTC

abundance: .
d_gene: TRBD1
j_gene: TRBJ1-6
v_gene: TRBV6-1
CDR3aa: CASSGRTGATNSPLHF
CDR3nt: TGTGCCAGCAGTGGTCGGACAGGGGCTACGAATTCACCCCTCCACTTT

abundance: few
d_gene: .
j_gene: TRBJ1-3
v_gene: TRBV7-2
CDR3aa: CASSNPRQARSGNTIYF
CDR3nt: TGTGCCAGCAGCAACCCTAGACAGGCCCGCTCTGGAAACACCATATATTTT

abundance: .
d_gene: .
j_gene: TRBJ1-1
v_gene: TRBV28
CDR3aa: CASSLIGAGEAFF
CDR3nt: TGTGCCAGCAGTTTGATAGGGGCTGGTGAAGCTTTCTTT

abundance: .
d_gene: TRBD1
j_gene: TRBJ2-7
v_gene: TRBV6-1
CDR3aa: CASSDLDRGREQYF
CDR3nt: TGTGCCAGCAGTGATTTGGACAGGGGGAGGGAGCAGTACTTC

abundance: .
d_gene: .
j_gene: TRBJ2-5
v_gene: TRBV24-1
CDR3aa: CATSPQTRETQYF
CDR3nt: TGTGCCACCAGTCCTCAAACCAGGGAGACCCAGTACTTC

abundance: few
d_gene: .
j_gene: TRBJ2-7
v_gene: TRBV28
CDR3aa: CASSSTGYYEQYF
CDR3nt: TGTGCCAGCAGTTCCACAGGGTACTACGAGCAGTACTTC

abundance: .
d_gene: .
j_gene: TRBJ1-1
v_gene: TRBV29-1
CDR3aa: CSVGDGGAFF
CDR3nt: TGCAGCGTTGGAGACGGGGGAGCTTTCTTT

abundance: .
d_gene: TRBD1
j_gene: TRBJ2-7
v_gene: TRBV5-6
CDR3aa: CASSLAWGQGTSYEQYF
CDR3nt: TGTGCCAGCAGCTTGGCATGGGGACAGGGCACTTCCTACGAGCAGTACTTC

abundance: once
d_gene: .
j_gene: TRBJ1-1
v_gene: TRBV10-3
CDR3aa: CAISEPSGGREAFF
CDR3nt: TGTGCCATCAGTGAGCCGTCAGGCGGGCGAGAAGCTTTCTTT

abundance: .
d_gene: .
j_gene: TRBJ2-7
v_gene: TRBV7-2
CDR3aa: CASSFRASEQYF
CDR3nt: TGTGCCAGCAGCTTTCGAGCATCCGAGCAGTACTTC

abundance: .
d_gene: .
j_gene: TRBJ1-3
v_gene: TRBV12-2
CDR3aa: CAAQPRGTIYF
CDR3nt: TGTGCGGCCCAGCCAAGGGGCACCATATATTTT

abundance: once
d_gene: .
j_gene: TRBJ1-5
v_gene: TRBV6-6
CDR3aa: CASSYSPQVSNQPQHF
CDR3nt: TGTGCCAGCAGTTACTCGCCACAGGTTAGCAATCAGCCCCAGCATTTT

abundance: few
d_gene: .
j_gene: TRBJ1-5
v_gene: TRBV10-3
CDR3aa: CAISRTAYNQPQHF
CDR3nt: TGTGCCATCAGTCGGACAGCCTACAATCAGCCCCAGCATTTT

abundance: .
d_gene: .
j_gene: TRBJ1-2
v_gene: TRBV19
CDR3aa: CASSIQTNYGYTF
CDR3nt: TGTGCCAGTAGTATCCAGACTAACTATGGCTACACCTTC

abundance: once
d_gene: .
j_gene: TRBJ1-4
v_gene: TRBV5-1
CDR3aa: CASSLGNGLEKLFF
CDR3nt: TGCGCCAGCAGCCTAGGTAACGGACTTGAAAAACTGTTTTTT

abundance: .
d_gene: .
j_gene: TRBJ1-5
v_gene: TRBV7-3
CDR3aa: CASRISRRTNQPQHF
CDR3nt: TGTGCCAGCAGAATTTCGCGGCGAACAAATCAGCCCCAGCATTTT

abundance: .
d_gene: .
j_gene: TRBJ2-5
v_gene: TRBV7-6
CDR3aa: CASSLGGAKETQYF
CDR3nt: TGTGCCAGCAGCTTAGGCGGGGCCAAAGAGACCCAGTACTTC

abundance: once
d_gene: .
j_gene: TRBJ2-3
v_gene: TRBV7-9
CDR3aa: CASSPWGVADAIDTQYF
CDR3nt: TGTGCCAGCAGCCCGTGGGGTGTAGCGGACGCTATAGATACGCAGTATTTT

abundance: .
d_gene: .
j_gene: TRBJ2-3
v_gene: TRBV7-2
CDR3aa: CASSLLGSWTDTQYF
CDR3nt: TGTGCCAGCAGCCTCCTCGGGAGTTGGACAGATACGCAGTATTTT

abundance: .
d_gene: TRBD1
j_gene: TRBJ1-4
v_gene: TRBV30
CDR3aa: CALTGAANEKLFF
CDR3nt: TGTGCCTTGACAGGGGCGGCTAATGAAAAACTGTTTTTT

abundance: .
d_gene: .
j_gene: TRBJ1-2
v_gene: TRBV2
CDR3aa: CASSEAAYGYTF
CDR3nt: TGTGCCAGCAGTGAAGCGGCCTATGGCTACACCTTC

abundance: .
d_gene: TRBD1
j_gene: TRBJ1-2
v_gene: TRBV28
CDR3aa: CASTPQGRHGYTF
CDR3nt: TGTGCCAGCACCCCACAGGGGCGACATGGCTACACCTTC

abundance: few
d_gene: .
j_gene: TRBJ2-1
v_gene: TRBV11-2
CDR3aa: CASSETVPLNEQFF
CDR3nt: TGTGCCAGCAGCGAAACTGTCCCCCTCAATGAGCAGTTCTTC

abundance: .
d_gene: TRBD1
j_gene: TRBJ2-3
v_gene: TRBV28
CDR3aa: CASSLVGQGPDTQYF
CDR3nt: TGTGCCAGCAGTTTAGTGGGACAGGGCCCAGATACGCAGTATTTT

abundance: .
d_gene: .
j_gene: TRBJ1-1
v_gene: TRBV18
CDR3aa: CASSPRREVTEAFF
CDR3nt: TGTGCCAGCTCACCACGCCGGGAGGTCACTGAAGCTTTCTTT

abundance: .
d_gene: TRBD1
j_gene: TRBJ1-1
v_gene: TRBV20-1
CDR3aa: CSASKSGGGTEAFF
CDR3nt: TGCAGTGCTAGTAAGTCAGGGGGTGGTACTGAAGCTTTCTTT

abundance: .
d_gene: TRBD1
j_gene: TRBJ2-7
v_gene: TRBV4-2
CDR3aa: CASSQGAGEQYF
CDR3nt: TGTGCCAGCAGTCAGGGGGCTGGGGAGCAGTACTTC

abundance: .
d_gene: TRBD1
j_gene: TRBJ2-5
v_gene: TRBV6-5
CDR3aa: CASNGVGQGQETQYF
CDR3nt: TGTGCCAGCAATGGCGTGGGACAGGGACAAGAGACCCAGTACTTC

abundance: once
d_gene: .
j_gene: TRBJ1-3
v_gene: TRBV4-3
CDR3aa: CASSQDGQISGNTIYF
CDR3nt: TGCGCCAGCAGCCAAGATGGGCAGATTTCTGGAAACACCATATATTTT

abundance: few
d_gene: .
j_gene: TRBJ1-5
v_gene: TRBV7-2
CDR3aa: CASSLARETGQPQHF
CDR3nt: TGTGCCAGCAGCTTAGCGAGGGAGACCGGTCAGCCCCAGCATTTT

abundance: .
d_gene: .
j_gene: TRBJ2-3
v_gene: TRBV13
CDR3aa: CASSLGVSKRTDTQYF
CDR3nt: TGTGCCAGCAGCTTAGGTGTGAGTAAGCGGACAGATACGCAGTATTTT

abundance: .
d_gene: TRBD1
j_gene: TRBJ2-3
v_gene: TRBV10-1
CDR3aa: CASSAGQGSPSSTDTQYF
CDR3nt: TGCGCCAGCAGCGCCGGACAGGGGAGCCCGTCTAGCACAGATACGCAGTATTTT

abundance: .
d_gene: TRBD2
j_gene: TRBJ2-1
v_gene: TRBV29-1
CDR3aa: CSVDVAGGPGNEQFF
CDR3nt: TGCAGCGTTGATGTGGCGGGGGGGCCTGGGAATGAGCAGTTCTTC